The 4 T cell receptor beta chains below come from one sample, sequenced in a study of shared clonotypes between healthy human individuals. TCRdb keeps only in-frame clones here, not all; method: immunoSEQ multiplex PCR. Of approximately 95,000 clones in the sample, roughly two thirds were seen once. The sequenced sample consisted of memory CD8+ T cells sorted from blood. Subset defined: CD45RO+ cells pooled with CCR7-negative TemRA cells. The receptor source for this set is a man aged 25-45 years in good health.

The CDR3 spells CASSLPPGSKNIQYF. The DNA of the CDR3 is TGTGCCAGCAGCTTACCCCCCGGTAGCAAAAACATTCAGTACTTC. The chain uses TRBV7-2 and TRBJ2-4; D unclear. V was trimmed by 2 bases and J by 3 bases, leaving 11 bases between them. The CDR3 spans 15 residues. In germline, CDR1 is SGHTA, CDR2 FQGNSA.

The count of this clone is one. This chain uses TRBV28 with TRBJ2-1; 10 positions match TRBD2. CDR1 is MDHEN, CDR2 SYDVKM, per germline. The ends lost 6 bases at V and 4 bases at J; junction bases unmatched: 3. The CDR3 contains 14 residues. The CDR3 sequence: CASSGLADYNEQFF. As DNA, the CDR3 is TGTGCCAGCAGCGGACTAGCGGATTACAATGAGCAGTTCTTC.

A few counts support this clone. The chain combines TRBV10-3 with TRBJ2-5; TRBD2 might be the D (6 bases). The J call is doubtful: the DNA matches TRBJ2-7 better. Germline loops: CDR1 ENHRY, CDR2 SYGVKD. The CDR3 covers 14 residues. The CDR3 reads CATEESREAGEQYF. CDR3 bases: TGTGCCACCGAGGAATCCAGGGAAGCGGGCGAGCAGTACTTC.

The rearrangement links TRBV7-6 to TRBJ1-1, with TRBD1 as a possible D gene (6 bases). CDR3 length equals 15 residues. Deletions cut 1 base from V and 10 bases from J, with 19 bases between. Per germline, CDR1 SGHVS and CDR2 FNYEAQ. CDR3 sequence: CASSLVPSGDAIAFF. CDR3 sequence (DNA): TGTGCCAGCAGCTTAGTTCCTTCAGGGGACGCAATAGCTTTCTTT. The whole variable domain, filled in from reference TRBV7-6 and TRBJ1-1, reads GAGVSQSPRYKVTKRGQDVALRCDPISGHVSLYWYRQALGQGPEFLTYFNYEAQQDKSGLPNDRFSAERPEGSISTLTIQRTEQRDSAMYRCASSLVPSGDAIAFFGQGTRLTVV.